The table lists the clone carrying this T cell receptor (beta chain) with a count of one. The sample is drawn from a study of blood T cell repertoires in COVID-19. Sequencing used immunoSEQ multiplex PCR; TCRdb keeps in-frame clones, though not all of them. Here the sample spans 150,000 or so clones, about three quarters being singletons. The CDR3 sequence is 12 residues long. V lost 3 bases and J 7 bases, leaving 8 bases between the germline ends. CDR1 and CDR2 (germline): KGHDR, SFDVKD. The sample comprised peripheral blood. The rearrangement uses TRBV24-1 and TRBJ1-2; tentatively, D is TRBD1 (6 bases). The source of this sequence is a man older than 75 with acute or convalescent COVID-19. CDR3 DNA: TGTGCCACCAGTGATAGGGGGGGTGGCTACACCTTC. Its protein product is CATSDRGGGYTF.